This T cell receptor (beta chain) was identified during a study of T cells in Graves' hyperthyroidism and ophthalmopathy. Study-level information: The authors collected peripheral blood at initial diagnosis, before any treatment.

This CDR3 region has 15 residues. The germline V gene encodes CDR1 MGHRA and CDR2 YSYEKL. The ends were cut back, 0 bases at V and 4 bases at J, with 9 bases in the middle. Amplified TCR beta CDR3 regions derived from RNA transcripts. In the first-round RT-PCR of the TCR CDR3, the HTBI primer set was used. MiXCR, run by TCRdb on the multiplex PCR reads, gives a single entry per CDR3 protein. The profile shows hundreds of thousands of distinct CDR3 sequences, under 20% of them singletons. For this clonotype: Its specificity is not known.

The study's findings and limits: Expanded thyroid clonotypes (above 0.001) were mostly also found in blood.

The receptor was derived from a woman between 50 and 59 years old with Graves' hyperthyroidism that later progressed to Graves' ophthalmopathy. The sample taken for sequencing was blood. This chain connects TRBV4-1 to TRBJ1-4; possible D gene TRBD1, 5 bases. CDR3 in amino acids: CASSQEPGRNEKLFF. CDR3 DNA: TGCGCCAGCAGCCAAGAGCCAGGGCGTAATGAAAAACTGTTTTTT.